These 31 T cell receptor beta chains were all obtained from the same sample, sequenced in a study of blood T cell repertoires in COVID-19. The repertoire was sequenced with immunoSEQ multiplex PCR; TCRdb's copy has only in-frame clones and lacks some. Of about 370,000 clones listed, roughly 90% are singletons. The sequenced material came from peripheral blood. The receptors derive from a woman aged 25 to 39 with COVID-19, enrolled during active disease.

The genes are TRBV11-3 and TRBJ1-1; D ambiguous. The V gene lost 5 bases and the J gene lost 0 bases, with 10 bases spanning the gap. The CDR3 runs to 14 residues. Germline V gene sequence: CDR1 SGHNT, CDR2 YENEEA. For the CDR3, the DNA is TGTGCCAGCAGCCTGGACGGGATGAACACTGAAGCTTTCTTT. This codes for CASSLDGMNTEAFF.

The chain couples TRBV7-2 to TRBJ1-2; D perhaps matches TRBD1 (5 bases). This CDR3 contains 15 residues. With 1 base removed from V and 2 bases from J, the gap between germline ends came to 11 bases. In germline, CDR1 is SGHTA, CDR2 FQGNSA. The CDR3 here is CASSLGGGENYGYTF. The CDR3, as DNA: TGTGCCAGCAGCTTAGGGGGAGGGGAGAACTATGGCTACACCTTC.

The chain combines TRBV2 with TRBJ1-1; no firm D call. The germline V and J ends were trimmed by 2 bases and 2 bases, with 12 bases remaining between them. Germline CDR1 is SNHLY and CDR2 is FYNNEI. The CDR3 is 15 amino acids. CDR3 sequence (DNA): TGTGCCAGCAGTGAATCGCCCAGTTCTAACACTGAAGCTTTCTTT. This gives the protein CASSESPSSNTEAFF.

This chain uses TRBV5-6 with TRBJ2-1; TRBD2 matches 9 bases. The CDR3 sequence is 15 residues long. J gave up 10 bases and V 0 bases, and 8 bases lay outside the gene matches. Germline loops: CDR1 SGHDT, CDR2 YYEEEE. CDR3 amino acids: CASSLGSSGAREQFF. The CDR3 DNA follows: TGTGCCAGCAGCTTGGGGTCTAGCGGGGCCAGGGAGCAGTTCTTC.

This rearrangement joins TRBV21-1 to TRBJ2-4; whether TRBD2, the table's D call, matches the DNA was not checked. TRBV21-1 is a recognized pseudogene. This CDR3 is built from 14 residues. CDR3 sequence reads: CASSPLGGKIIQYF. The CDR3 coding sequence is TGTGCCAGCAGCCCCCTGGGAGGGAAAATCATTCAGTACTTC.

As to this clone: Compared with germline, one end of the junction differs, possibly owing to a read error. The rearrangement uses TRBV10-3 and TRBJ1-2; tentative D call: TRBD1 (5 bases). Germline CDR1 is ENHRY and CDR2 is SYGVKD. CDR3 length: 11 residues. The CDR3 DNA follows: TGTGCCGTCAGACAGCTCGATGGCTACACCTTC. Protein sequence: CAVRQLDGYTF.

V usage is TRBV7-2 and J usage is TRBJ2-3; the match to TRBD2 covers 10 bases. V gave up 3 bases and J gave up 0 bases; unmatched junction bases: 3. Germline CDR1 SGHTA, CDR2 FQGNSA. The length of the CDR3 is 16 residues. The CDR3 nucleotides read TGTGCCAGCAGCTTGTCTAGCGGGGGTAGCACAGATACGCAGTATTTT. Translated: CASSLSSGGSTDTQYF.

The CDR3 DNA reads TGTGCCTCCAACGGCGAGGGCTACGAGCAGTACTTC. It yields the protein CASNGEGYEQYF. The chain is built from TRBV2 and TRBJ2-7; possibly TRBD2 for D (5 bases). CDR1 is SNHLY and CDR2 is FYNNEI in the germline V gene. The V gene lost 11 bases and the J gene lost 3 bases, with 14 bases spanning the gap. The CDR3 extends over 12 amino acids.

This chain joins TRBV29-1 and TRBJ1-1, with D possibly being TRBD1 (5 bases). CDR3 length: 12 amino acids. CDR1 SQVTM and CDR2 ANQGSEA come from the germline V gene. V lost 7 bases and J lost 1, with 10 bases in between. CDR3 bases: TGCAGCGGCGACAGAGGGAACACTGAAGCTTTCTTT. This encodes CSGDRGNTEAFF.

V gene TRBV19 combines with J gene TRBJ2-7, with 7 bases fitting TRBD1. Per the germline V gene, CDR1 is LNHDA and CDR2 is SQIVND (reference sequence). The CDR3 loop spans 13 amino acids. The J segment lost 9 bases and the V segment lost 4 bases, leaving 9 bases of the junction unmatched. In DNA, the CDR3 is TGTGCCAGTAGTACAACGACAGGGTCTGCGCAGTACTTC. Protein sequence: CASSTTTGSAQYF.

The chain has TRBV10-3 and TRBJ2-1, with TRBD2 matching 9 bases. The germline gives CDR1 ENHRY, CDR2 SYGVKD. This CDR3 spans 15 amino acids. V lost 4 bases and J lost 5; bases outside the gene matches: 6. In DNA, the CDR3 is TGTGCCATCAGTGGTTGGGGACTAGCTGACAATGAGCAGTTCTTC. Encoded protein: CAISGWGLADNEQFF.

The V call is TRBV10-2, the J call TRBJ2-3; 9 bases are shared with TRBD2. V was clipped by 7 bases and J by 4 bases; unmatched bases: 6. Germline V gives CDR1 WSHSY, CDR2 SAAADI. CDR3 length: 14 residues. This CDR3 is CASTVAGEADTQYF. As DNA, the CDR3 is TGCGCCAGCACTGTAGCGGGGGAGGCAGATACGCAGTATTTT.

V and J are TRBV5-5 and TRBJ1-4, with a tentative D call TRBD1 (5 bases). V was cut by 2 bases and J by 7 bases, with 15 bases left in between. CDR1 SGHKS and CDR2 YYEKEE come from the germline V gene (reference sequence). The CDR3 has 15 residues. CDR3 protein: CASSLFSAGGEKLFF. In DNA form, the CDR3 reads TGTGCCAGCAGCTTATTTTCCGCGGGGGGTGAAAAACTGTTTTTT.

V usage is TRBV19 and J usage is TRBJ1-2; the D is unclear. The V gene's germline CDR1 is LNHDA and CDR2 SQIVND (reference sequence). V lost 3 bases and J lost 2, with 10 bases in between. This CDR3 is built from 14 residues. CDR3 nucleotide sequence: TGTGCCAGTAGTATTGGCATTACCAACTATGGCTACACCTTC. It yields the protein CASSIGITNYGYTF.

This rearrangement joins TRBV2 to TRBJ1-1; the D gene is possibly TRBD1 (5 bases). Germline loops: CDR1 SNHLY, CDR2 FYNNEI. CDR3 length: 14 amino acids. V lost 5 bases and J lost 2, with 12 bases in between. CDR3 DNA sequence: TGTGCCAGCAGTCATAGACAGACCAACACTGAAGCTTTCTTT. It specifies CASSHRQTNTEAFF.

The count of this clone is one. This rearrangement joins TRBV27 to TRBJ2-1; TRBD2 is a possible D gene (6 bases). CDR3 length: 15 residues. The germline CDR1 and CDR2 sequences are MNHEY and SMNVEV (reference sequence). The ends were cut back, 4 bases at V and 6 bases at J, with 16 bases in the middle. The CDR3 reads CASSSGTGEFNEQFF. CDR3 in DNA: TGTGCCAGCAGTTCCGGGACGGGGGAGTTCAATGAGCAGTTCTTC.

J is TRBJ2-7 and V is TRBV27; 12 nucleotides match TRBD2. CDR1 and CDR2 from the germline V gene are MNHEY and SMNVEV (reference sequence). There are 15 residues in the CDR3. J lost 3 bases, V lost 6 bases, and 6 bases had no gene match. The CDR3 is CASSPTSGSFYEQYV. The CDR3 DNA reads TGTGCCAGCAGCCCGACTAGCGGGAGTTTCTACGAGCAGTACGTC.

The V call is TRBV5-4, the J call TRBJ2-1, with TRBD2 identical over 8 bases. The germline V gene has CDR1 SGHNT and CDR2 YYREEE (reference sequence). CDR3 length: 16 residues. J gave up 0 bases and V 3 bases, and 5 bases lay outside the gene matches. The CDR3 spells CASSYGLAPSYNEQFF. CDR3 nucleotides: TGTGCCAGCAGCTACGGACTAGCCCCCTCCTACAATGAGCAGTTCTTC.

The V gene is TRBV24-1, the J gene TRBJ2-1; 7 bases are a match to TRBD1. The germline V gene has CDR1 KGHDR and CDR2 SFDVKD. The CDR3 is made up of 15 amino acids. V lost 2 bases and J lost 4; bases outside the gene matches: 4. The chain's CDR3 is CATSDSGTVYNEQFF. The CDR3 DNA follows: TGTGCCACCAGTGATTCAGGGACAGTATACAATGAGCAGTTCTTC.

The chain recombines TRBV2 with TRBJ1-3, with 9 bases fitting TRBD1. The CDR3 has 15 residues. The trim removed 4 bases at V and 2 bases at J, leaving 3 bases unmatched. Per germline, CDR1 SNHLY and CDR2 FYNNEI. The CDR3 is CASSVGTGPGNTIYF. CDR3 nucleotides: TGTGCCAGCAGTGTCGGGACAGGGCCTGGAAACACCATATATTTT.

V gene TRBV5-4 combines with J gene TRBJ2-7; D perhaps matches TRBD1 (5 bases). The CDR3 totals 13 residues. Trimming pared 1 base from V and 2 bases from J, leaving 7 bases between. Germline V lookup: CDR1 SGHNT, CDR2 YYREEE (reference sequence). The CDR3, as DNA: TGTGCCAGCAGCTTGAGGGGAACCTACGAGCAGTACTTC. Protein: CASSLRGTYEQYF.

This chain connects TRBV19 to TRBJ2-5, with 11 bases aligning to TRBD1. V lost 7 bases to trimming and J lost 1 base; unmatched junction nucleotides: 2. Germline CDR1 LNHDA, CDR2 SQIVND (reference sequence). The CDR3 sequence is 14 residues long. CDR3 loop: CASKDRGLQETQYF. CDR3 in DNA: TGTGCCAGTAAGGACAGGGGGCTCCAAGAGACCCAGTACTTC.

The chain couples TRBV18 to TRBJ2-7; TRBD2 might be the D (5 bases). The germline V gene encodes CDR1 KGHSH and CDR2 LQKENI. Trimming cost V 3 bases and J 4 bases, with 10 bases left between them. The CDR3 length is 13 residues. The CDR3 is CASSPRELYEQYF. CDR3 DNA: TGTGCCAGCTCACCTAGGGAGCTTTACGAGCAGTACTTC.

The chain carries TRBV20-1 and TRBJ1-2; D not certain. Looked up from germline, CDR1 is DFQATT and CDR2 is SNEGSKA (reference sequence). The CDR3 length is 11 residues. V was pared by 7 bases and J by 4 bases, with 10 bases between. The CDR3 protein is CSGNTPYGYTF. The CDR3 DNA is TGCAGTGGAAACACCCCCTATGGCTACACCTTC.

The genes are TRBV19 and TRBJ1-2; possible D gene TRBD1, 6 bases. The germline gives CDR1 LNHDA, CDR2 SQIVND (reference sequence). CDR3 length: 12 residues. The V gene lost 5 bases and the J gene lost 5 bases, with 9 bases spanning the gap. CDR3: CASSQDRYGYTF. CDR3 sequence (DNA): TGTGCCAGTAGTCAGGACAGATATGGCTACACCTTC. Looking up the rest from reference TRBV19 and TRBJ1-2 gives the full variable domain: DGGITQSPKYLFRKEGQNVTLSCEQNLNHDAMYWYRQDPGQGLRLIYYSQIVNDFQKGDIAEGYSVSREKKESFPLTVTSAQKNPTAFYLCASSQDRYGYTFGSGTRLTVV.

The V call is TRBV3-1 (or the pseudogene TRBV3-2), the J call TRBJ2-5; no reliable D call. V was clipped by 4 bases and J by 5 bases, with 8 bases between them. This CDR3 contains 12 residues. Germline V gene lookup returns CDR1 LGHDT and CDR2 YNNKEL (reference sequence). The CDR3 sequence is CASSPREETQYF. The CDR3 DNA follows: TGTGCCAGCAGCCCACGAGAGGAGACCCAGTACTTC.

This clone was observed once. The V gene is TRBV5-1, the J gene TRBJ1-1; 8 bases line up with TRBD1. Germline V CDR1 and CDR2: SGHRS, YFSETQ. This CDR3 comprises 15 residues. V shed 2 bases and J 0 bases; nucleotides not matched to a gene: 3. The CDR3 reads CASSFWTGMNTEAFF. The CDR3 region has the DNA TGCGCCAGCAGCTTCTGGACAGGGATGAACACTGAAGCTTTCTTT.

This clone was recorded a few times. The chain uses TRBV6-7 and TRBJ2-7; 8 nucleotides match TRBD1. TRBV6-7 has ORF status, its function being uncertain. The CDR3 totals 14 residues. V shed 4 bases and J 3 bases; nucleotides not matched to a gene: 5. The CDR3 nucleotides read TGTGCCAGCAGTTCGACAGGGGACCACTACGAGCAGTACTTC. This gives the protein CASSSTGDHYEQYF.

The V gene is TRBV7-9, the J gene TRBJ1-4, with a possible D match to TRBD1 (5 bases). Germline V CDR1 and CDR2: SEHNR, FQNEAQ (reference sequence). The length of the CDR3 is 15 residues. The V end lost 4 bases, the J end lost 7 bases, and 16 bases lay between the germline ends. This chain's CDR3 is CASSSLGGISEKLFF. CDR3 bases: TGTGCCAGCAGCTCCCTTGGGGGGATCAGTGAAAAACTGTTTTTT. Complete variable domain (other parts from reference TRBV7-9 and TRBJ1-4): DTGVSQNPRHKITKRGQNVTFRCDPISEHNRLYWYRQTLGQGPEFLTYFQNEAQLEKSRLLSDRFSAERPKGSFSTLEIQRTEQGDSAMYLCASSSLGGISEKLFFGSGTQLSVL.

The chain carries TRBV6-5 and TRBJ1-1; D unresolved. V lost 3 bases and J lost 5, with 7 bases in between. Germline assignment: CDR1 MNHEY and CDR2 SVGAGI. This CDR3 comprises 12 residues. The CDR3 is CASSYGETEAFF. DNA for the CDR3: TGTGCCAGCAGTTATGGGGAGACTGAAGCTTTCTTT.

The chain has TRBV19 and TRBJ1-2; TRBD1 agrees at 8 bases. V shed 5 bases and J 3 bases; nucleotides not matched to a gene: 2. From germline, CDR1 is LNHDA and CDR2 SQIVND (reference sequence). This CDR3 region has 13 residues. The CDR3 protein is CASSPDRDYGYTF. The CDR3, as DNA: TGTGCCAGTAGTCCGGACAGGGACTATGGCTACACCTTC. Full variable domain (rest looked up from reference TRBV19 and TRBJ1-2): DGGITQSPKYLFRKEGQNVTLSCEQNLNHDAMYWYRQDPGQGLRLIYYSQIVNDFQKGDIAEGYSVSREKKESFPLTVTSAQKNPTAFYLCASSPDRDYGYTFGSGTRLTVV.